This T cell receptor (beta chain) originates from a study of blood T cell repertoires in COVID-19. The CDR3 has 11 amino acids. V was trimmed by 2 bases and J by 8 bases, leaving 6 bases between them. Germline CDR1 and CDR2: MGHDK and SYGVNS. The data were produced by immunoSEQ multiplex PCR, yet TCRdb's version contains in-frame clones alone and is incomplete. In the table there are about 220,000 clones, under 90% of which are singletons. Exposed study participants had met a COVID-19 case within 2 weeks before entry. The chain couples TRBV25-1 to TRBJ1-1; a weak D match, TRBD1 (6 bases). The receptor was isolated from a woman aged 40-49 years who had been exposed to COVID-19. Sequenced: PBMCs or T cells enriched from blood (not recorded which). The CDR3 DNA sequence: TGTGCCAGCAGTGAAGGGACAGAAGCTTTCTTT. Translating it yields CASSEGTEAFF.